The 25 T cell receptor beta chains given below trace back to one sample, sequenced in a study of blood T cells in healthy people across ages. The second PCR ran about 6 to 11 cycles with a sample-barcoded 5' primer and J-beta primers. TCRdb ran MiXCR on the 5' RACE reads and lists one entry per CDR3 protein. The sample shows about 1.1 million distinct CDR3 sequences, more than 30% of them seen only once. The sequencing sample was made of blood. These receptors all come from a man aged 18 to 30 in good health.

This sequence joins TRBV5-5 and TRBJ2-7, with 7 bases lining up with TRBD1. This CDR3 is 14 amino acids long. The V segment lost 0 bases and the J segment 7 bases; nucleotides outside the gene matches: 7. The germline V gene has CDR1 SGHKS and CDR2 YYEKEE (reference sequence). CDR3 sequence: CASSLGTGHGEQYF. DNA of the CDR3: TGTGCCAGCAGCTTGGGGACAGGCCACGGAGAGCAGTACTTC.

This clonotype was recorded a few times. CDR3 in DNA: TGTGCCAGCAGTTACGACAGGGGGGATTTAGGCTACACCTTC. It specifies CASSYDRGDLGYTF. V usage is TRBV6-6 and J usage is TRBJ1-2; 9 bases agree with TRBD1. The CDR3 has 14 amino acids. Losses at the gene ends were 2 bases for V and 8 bases for J; bases not matched to a gene: 6. The germline gives CDR1 MNHNY, CDR2 SVGAGI (reference sequence).

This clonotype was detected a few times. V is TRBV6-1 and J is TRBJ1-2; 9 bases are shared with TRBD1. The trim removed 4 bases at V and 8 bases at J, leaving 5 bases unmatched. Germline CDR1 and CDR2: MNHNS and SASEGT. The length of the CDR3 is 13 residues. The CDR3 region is CASSGRTGDGYTF. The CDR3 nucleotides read TGTGCCAGCAGTGGTAGGACAGGGGACGGCTACACCTTC.

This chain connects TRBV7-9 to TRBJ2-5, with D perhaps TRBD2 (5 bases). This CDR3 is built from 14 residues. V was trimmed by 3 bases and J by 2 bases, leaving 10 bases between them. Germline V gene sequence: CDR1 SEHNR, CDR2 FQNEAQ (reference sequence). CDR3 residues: CASSFDYNQETQYF. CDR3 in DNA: TGTGCCAGCAGCTTCGACTACAATCAAGAGACCCAGTACTTC. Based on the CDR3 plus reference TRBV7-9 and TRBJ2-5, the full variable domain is DTGVSQNPRHKITKRGQNVTFRCDPISEHNRLYWYRQTLGQGPEFLTYFQNEAQLEKSRLLSDRFSAERPKGSFSTLEIQRTEQGDSAMYLCASSFDYNQETQYFGPGTRLLVL.

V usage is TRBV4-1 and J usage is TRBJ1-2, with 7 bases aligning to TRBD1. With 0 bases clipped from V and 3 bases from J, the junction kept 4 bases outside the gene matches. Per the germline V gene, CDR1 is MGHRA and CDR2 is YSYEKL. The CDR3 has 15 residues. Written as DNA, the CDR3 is TGCGCCAGCAGCCAAGAGTACAGGGGTGACTATGGCTACACCTTC. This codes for CASSQEYRGDYGYTF.

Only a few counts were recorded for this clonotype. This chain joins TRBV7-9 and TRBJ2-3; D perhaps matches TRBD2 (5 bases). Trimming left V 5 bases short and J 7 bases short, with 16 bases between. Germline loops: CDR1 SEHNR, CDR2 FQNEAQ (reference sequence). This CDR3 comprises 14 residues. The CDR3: CASSPSGLPNTQYF. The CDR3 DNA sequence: TGTGCCAGCAGCCCATCCGGACTTCCCAATACGCAGTATTTT.

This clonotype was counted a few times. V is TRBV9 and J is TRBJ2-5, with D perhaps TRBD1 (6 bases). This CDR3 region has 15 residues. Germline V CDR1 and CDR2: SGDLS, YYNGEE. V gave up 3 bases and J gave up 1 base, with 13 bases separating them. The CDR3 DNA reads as TGTGCCAGCAGCGGAACAGGGACGGTCCAAGAGACCCAGTACTTC. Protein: CASSGTGTVQETQYF.

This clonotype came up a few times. CDR3 amino acids: CASKGGGPFGYTF. DNA for the CDR3: TGCGCCAGCAAAGGTGGAGGGCCTTTCGGCTACACCTTC. The rearrangement joins TRBV5-1 to TRBJ1-2; D ambiguous. Germline lookup yields CDR1 SGHRS and CDR2 YFSETQ. CDR3 size: 13 residues. Trimming shortened V by 6 bases and J by 8 bases, and 17 bases separated the two germline ends.

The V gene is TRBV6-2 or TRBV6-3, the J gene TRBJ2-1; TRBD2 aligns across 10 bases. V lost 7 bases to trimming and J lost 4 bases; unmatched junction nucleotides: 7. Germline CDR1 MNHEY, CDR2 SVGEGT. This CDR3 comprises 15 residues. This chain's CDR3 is CASTKLAGLYNEQFF. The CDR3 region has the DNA TGTGCCAGCACCAAACTAGCGGGGCTTTACAATGAGCAGTTCTTC.

The DNA for the CDR3 is TGTGCCAGCAGTGCTAGCTCAGGGGATCAGCCCCAGCATTTT. This translates into CASSASSGDQPQHF. The chain employs TRBV12-3 or TRBV12-4 and TRBJ1-5; possibly TRBD1 for D (6 bases). This CDR3 has 14 residues. V was cut by 5 bases and J by 5 bases, with 13 bases left in between.

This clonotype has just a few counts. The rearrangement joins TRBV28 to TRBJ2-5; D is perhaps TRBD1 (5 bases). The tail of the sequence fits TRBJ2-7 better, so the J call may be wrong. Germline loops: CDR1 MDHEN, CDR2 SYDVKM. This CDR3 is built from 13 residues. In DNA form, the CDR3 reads TGTGCCAGCAGTTTAGGCAGGGAATACGAGCAGTACTTC. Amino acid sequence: CASSLGREYEQYF.

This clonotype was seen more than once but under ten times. As DNA, the CDR3 is TGTGCCATCAGGGGGGGGGCAGGGGACACTGAAGCTTTCTTT. It specifies CAIRGGAGDTEAFF. V gene TRBV10-3 combines with J gene TRBJ1-1; maybe TRBD1 (6 bases). V shed 6 bases and J shed 3 bases, with 14 bases lying between them. Germline values: CDR1 ENHRY, CDR2 SYGVKD. The CDR3 loop spans 14 amino acids.

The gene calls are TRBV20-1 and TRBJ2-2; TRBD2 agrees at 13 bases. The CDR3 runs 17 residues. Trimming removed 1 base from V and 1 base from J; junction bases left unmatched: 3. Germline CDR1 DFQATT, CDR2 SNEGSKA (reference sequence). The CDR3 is CSARATSGGQNTGELFF. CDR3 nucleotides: TGCAGTGCTAGAGCGACTAGCGGGGGGCAGAACACCGGGGAGCTGTTTTTT.

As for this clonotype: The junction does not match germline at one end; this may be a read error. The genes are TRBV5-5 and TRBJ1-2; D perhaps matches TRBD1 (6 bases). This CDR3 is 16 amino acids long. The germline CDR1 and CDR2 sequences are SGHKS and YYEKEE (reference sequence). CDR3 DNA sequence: TGTGCCGGCAGGTCCCGGACAGTTAGTGTGTTAAGTGGCTACACCTTC. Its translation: CAGRSRTVSVLSGYTF.

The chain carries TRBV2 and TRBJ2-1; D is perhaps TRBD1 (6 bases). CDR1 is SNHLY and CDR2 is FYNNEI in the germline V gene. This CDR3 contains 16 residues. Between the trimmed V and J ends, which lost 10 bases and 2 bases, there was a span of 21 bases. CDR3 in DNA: TGTGCCACCAGAGGTCCGGGACAAATCGCCTACAATGAGCAGTTCTTC. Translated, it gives CATRGPGQIAYNEQFF.

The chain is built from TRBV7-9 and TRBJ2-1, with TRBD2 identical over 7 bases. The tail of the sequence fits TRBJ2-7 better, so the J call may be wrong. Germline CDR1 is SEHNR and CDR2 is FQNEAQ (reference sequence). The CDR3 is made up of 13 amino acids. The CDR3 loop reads CASTGTTYNEQYF. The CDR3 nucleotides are TGTGCCAGCACGGGGACTACCTACAATGAGCAGTACTTC.

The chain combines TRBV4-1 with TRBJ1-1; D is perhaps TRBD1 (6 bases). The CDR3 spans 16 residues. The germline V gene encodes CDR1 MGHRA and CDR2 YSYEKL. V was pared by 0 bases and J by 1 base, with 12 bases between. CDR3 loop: CASSQDPGGWNTEAFF. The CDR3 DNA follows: TGCGCCAGCAGCCAAGATCCCGGGGGCTGGAACACTGAAGCTTTCTTT.

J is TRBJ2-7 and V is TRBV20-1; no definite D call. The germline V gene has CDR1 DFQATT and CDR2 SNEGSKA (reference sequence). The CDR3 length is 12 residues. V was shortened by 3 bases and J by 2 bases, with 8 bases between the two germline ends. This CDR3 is CSASQTTYEQYF. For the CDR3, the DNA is TGCAGTGCTAGTCAGACGACCTACGAGCAGTACTTC.

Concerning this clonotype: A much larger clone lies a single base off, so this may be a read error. The CDR3 DNA reads as TGTGCCATCAGTGAGGAATTGGGTAGGGATGAGCAGTACTTC. Translated, it gives CAISEELGRDEQYF. The chain has TRBV10-3 and TRBJ2-4; D unresolved. V lost 2 bases and J lost 13, with 18 bases in between. This CDR3 contains 14 residues. CDR1 and CDR2 from the germline V gene are ENHRY and SYGVKD.

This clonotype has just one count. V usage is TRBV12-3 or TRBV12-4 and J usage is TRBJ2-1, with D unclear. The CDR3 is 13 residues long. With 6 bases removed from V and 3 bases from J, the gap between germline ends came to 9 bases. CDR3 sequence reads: CASRRSDYNEQFF. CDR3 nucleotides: TGTGCCAGCAGAAGATCAGACTACAATGAGCAGTTCTTC.

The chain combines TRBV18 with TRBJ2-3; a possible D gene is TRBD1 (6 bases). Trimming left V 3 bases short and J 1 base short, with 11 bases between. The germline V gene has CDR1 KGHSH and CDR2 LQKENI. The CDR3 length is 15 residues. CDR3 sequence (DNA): TGTGCCAGCTCACCTAACAGGGCCCGCACAGATACGCAGTATTTT. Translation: CASSPNRARTDTQYF.

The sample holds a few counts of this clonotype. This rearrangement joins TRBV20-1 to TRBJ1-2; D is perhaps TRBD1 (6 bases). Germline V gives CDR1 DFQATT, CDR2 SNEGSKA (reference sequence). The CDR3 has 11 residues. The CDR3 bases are TGCAGCGCAATCCTAGGGGGTGGCTACACCTTC. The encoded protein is CSAILGGGYTF.

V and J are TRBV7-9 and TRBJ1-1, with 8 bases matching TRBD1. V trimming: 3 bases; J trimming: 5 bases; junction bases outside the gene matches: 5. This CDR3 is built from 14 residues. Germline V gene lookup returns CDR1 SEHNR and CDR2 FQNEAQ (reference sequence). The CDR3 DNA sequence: TGTGCCAGCAGCTTCAGGGGGCGCGGTACTGAAGCTTTCTTT. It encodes CASSFRGRGTEAFF.

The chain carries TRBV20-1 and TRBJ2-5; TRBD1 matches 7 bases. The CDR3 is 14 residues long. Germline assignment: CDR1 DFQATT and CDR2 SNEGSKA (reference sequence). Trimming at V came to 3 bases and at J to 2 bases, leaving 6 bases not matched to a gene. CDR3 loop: CSARRRDRQETQYF. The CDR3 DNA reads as TGCAGTGCTAGGCGACGGGACAGACAAGAGACCCAGTACTTC.

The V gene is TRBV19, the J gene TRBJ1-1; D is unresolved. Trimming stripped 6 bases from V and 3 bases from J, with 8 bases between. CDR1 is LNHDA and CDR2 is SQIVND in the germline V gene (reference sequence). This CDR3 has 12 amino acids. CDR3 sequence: CASSSRHTEAFF. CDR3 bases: TGTGCCAGTAGCTCCCGACACACTGAAGCTTTCTTT.